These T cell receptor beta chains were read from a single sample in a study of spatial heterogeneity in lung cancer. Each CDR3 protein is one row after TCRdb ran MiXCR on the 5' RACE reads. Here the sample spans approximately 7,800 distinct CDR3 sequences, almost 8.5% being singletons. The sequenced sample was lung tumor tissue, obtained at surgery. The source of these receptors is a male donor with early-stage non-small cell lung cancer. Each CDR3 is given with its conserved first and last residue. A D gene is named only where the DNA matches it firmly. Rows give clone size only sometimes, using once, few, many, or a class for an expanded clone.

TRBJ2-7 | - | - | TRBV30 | CAWSGGWDTSYEQYF
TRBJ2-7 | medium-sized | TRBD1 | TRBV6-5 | CASSYDREVIEQYF
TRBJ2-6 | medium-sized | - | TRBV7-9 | CASSQGLFSSTGANVLTF
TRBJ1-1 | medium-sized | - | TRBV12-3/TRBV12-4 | CASRVGGYTEAFF
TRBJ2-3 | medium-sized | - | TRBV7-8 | CASRNAGTDTQYF
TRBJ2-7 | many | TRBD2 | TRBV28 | CASSLAGALSYEQYF
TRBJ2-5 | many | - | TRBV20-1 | CSARAGLVLETQYF
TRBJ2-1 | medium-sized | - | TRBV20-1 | CSASQSALNEQFF
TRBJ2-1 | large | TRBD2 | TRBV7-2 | CASSITGTSGNEQFF
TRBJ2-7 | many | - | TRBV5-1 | CASSLEGRVSYEQYF
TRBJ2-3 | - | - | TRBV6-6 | CASNVGRGRTDTQYF
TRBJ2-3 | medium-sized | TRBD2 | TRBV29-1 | CSVGGPGLGTDTQYF
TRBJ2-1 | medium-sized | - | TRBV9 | CASSVDNYNEQFF
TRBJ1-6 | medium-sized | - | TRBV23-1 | CASSQSTRAQNSPLHF
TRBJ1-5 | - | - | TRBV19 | CASSPSLHQPQHF
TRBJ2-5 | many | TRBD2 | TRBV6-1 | CASGLAGQETQYF
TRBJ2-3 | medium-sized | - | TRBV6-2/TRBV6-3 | CASSALGVGRTDTQYF
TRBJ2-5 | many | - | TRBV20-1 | CSAREREQTQYF
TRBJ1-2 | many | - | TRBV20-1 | CSAPRGASGYTF
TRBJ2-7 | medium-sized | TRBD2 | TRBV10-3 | CAISLTRGDYEQYF
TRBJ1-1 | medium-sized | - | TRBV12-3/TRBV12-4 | CASSLVAGLNTEAFF
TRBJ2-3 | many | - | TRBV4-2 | CASSRTGTDTQYF
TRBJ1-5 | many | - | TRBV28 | CASSIRTNSMYSNQPQHF
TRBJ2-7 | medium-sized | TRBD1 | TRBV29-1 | CSVLVRTGGSYEQYF
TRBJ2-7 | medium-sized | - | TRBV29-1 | CSVEAGTTEQYF
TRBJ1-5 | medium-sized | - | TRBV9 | CASSVDGQQPQHF
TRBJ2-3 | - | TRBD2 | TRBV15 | CATSRGRLGTSGSNADTQYF
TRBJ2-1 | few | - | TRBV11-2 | CASSFGSAGLGNEQFF
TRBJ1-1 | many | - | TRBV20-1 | CSARYTVNTEAFF
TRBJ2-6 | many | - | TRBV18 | CASSRKGKGLSGANVLTF
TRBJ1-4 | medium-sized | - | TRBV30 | CAWSVDANEKLFF
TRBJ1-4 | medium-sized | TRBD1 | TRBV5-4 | CASSTETGGYEKLFF
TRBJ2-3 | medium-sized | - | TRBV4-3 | CASSPELADTQYF
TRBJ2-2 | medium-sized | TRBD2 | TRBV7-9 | CARGGSFTGELFF
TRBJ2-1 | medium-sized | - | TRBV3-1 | CASSPLTDDEQFF
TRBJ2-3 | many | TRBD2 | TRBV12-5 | CASGLPRGLAGIDTQYF
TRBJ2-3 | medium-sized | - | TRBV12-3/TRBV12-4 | CASSFGLNTDTQYF
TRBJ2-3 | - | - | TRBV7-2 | CASSQSGVRTDTQYF
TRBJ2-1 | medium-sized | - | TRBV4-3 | CASSQDVDYNEQFF
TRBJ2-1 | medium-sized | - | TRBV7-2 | CASSLAGDEDEQFF
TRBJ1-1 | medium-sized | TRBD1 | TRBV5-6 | CASSLQGANTEAFF
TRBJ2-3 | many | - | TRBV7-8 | CASSLFRARDTDTQYF
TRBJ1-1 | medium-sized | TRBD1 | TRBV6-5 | CASNWDRGRTEAFF
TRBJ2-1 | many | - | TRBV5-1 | CASSLGAYNEQFF
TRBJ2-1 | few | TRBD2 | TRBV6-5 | CASRRGGGRSSYNEQFF
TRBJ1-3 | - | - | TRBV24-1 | CATSDHSGNTIYF
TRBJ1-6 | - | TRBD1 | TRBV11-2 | CASSPYLGQGAPLHF
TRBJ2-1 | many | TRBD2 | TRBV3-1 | CASSQDGTSLYNEQFF
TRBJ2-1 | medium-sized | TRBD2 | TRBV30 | CAWTTSGPEFF
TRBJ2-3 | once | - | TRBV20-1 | CSARSPETDTQYF
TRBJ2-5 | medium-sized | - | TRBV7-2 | CASSFQAGPGETQYF
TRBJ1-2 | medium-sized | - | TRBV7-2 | CASSDGQSDYGYTF
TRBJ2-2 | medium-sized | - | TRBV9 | CASSVDKGSGELFF
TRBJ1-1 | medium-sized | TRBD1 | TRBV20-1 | CSALRTGRGTEAFF
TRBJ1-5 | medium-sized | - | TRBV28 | CASSPTRGSRGNQPQHF
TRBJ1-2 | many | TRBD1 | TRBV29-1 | CSTGGREYGYTF